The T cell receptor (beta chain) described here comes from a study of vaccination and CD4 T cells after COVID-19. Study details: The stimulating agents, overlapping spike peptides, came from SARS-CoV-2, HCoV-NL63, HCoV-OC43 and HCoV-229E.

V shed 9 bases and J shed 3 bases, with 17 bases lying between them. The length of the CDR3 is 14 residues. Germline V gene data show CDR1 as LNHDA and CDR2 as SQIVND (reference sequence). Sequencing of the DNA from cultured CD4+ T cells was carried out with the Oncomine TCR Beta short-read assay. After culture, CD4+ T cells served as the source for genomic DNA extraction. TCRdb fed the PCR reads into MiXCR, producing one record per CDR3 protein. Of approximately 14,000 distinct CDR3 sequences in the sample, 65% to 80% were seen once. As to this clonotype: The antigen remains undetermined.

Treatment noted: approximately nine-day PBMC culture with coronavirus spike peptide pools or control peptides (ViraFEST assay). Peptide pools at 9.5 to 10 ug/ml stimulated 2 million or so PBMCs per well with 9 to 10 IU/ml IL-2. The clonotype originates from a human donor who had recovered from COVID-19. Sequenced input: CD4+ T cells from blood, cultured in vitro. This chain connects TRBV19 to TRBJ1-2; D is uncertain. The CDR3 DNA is TGTGCCAGCACCAGTCTTGGGCGCGACTATGGCTACACCTTC. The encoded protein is CASTSLGRDYGYTF. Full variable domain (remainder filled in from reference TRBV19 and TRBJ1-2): DGGITQSPKYLFRKEGQNVTLSCEQNLNHDAMYWYRQDPGQGLRLIYYSQIVNDFQKGDIAEGYSVSREKKESFPLTVTSAQKNPTAFYLCASTSLGRDYGYTFGSGTRLTVV.